This is a list of T cell receptor beta chains from one sample in a study of technical replicates of blood from several donors. Clones were read by immunoSEQ multiplex PCR, and TCRdb kept only the in-frame ones, dropping some. The data contain about 72,000 clones, roughly 95% of them seen just once; the ten biggest clones take up approximately 0.22%. The sequencing sample was made of T cells isolated from PBMCs. These receptors all come from a human donor in good health. CDR3s include the opening cysteine and the closing phenylalanine or tryptophan. D genes are given only for firm matches.

V gene	J gene	D gene	CDR3 protein	CDR3 DNA
TRBV10-3	TRBJ1-5	-	CAISSMGHPGQPQHF	TGTGCCATCAGTAGTATGGGACATCCAGGACAGCCCCAGCATTTT
TRBV6-5	TRBJ1-1	-	CASSYSRGGNTEAFF	TGTGCCAGCAGTTACTCAAGGGGGGGCAACACTGAAGCTTTCTTT
TRBV10-2	TRBJ2-3	TRBD2	CASSDRVAGAVDTQYF	TGCGCCAGCAGTGATCGGGTAGCGGGAGCAGTAGATACGCAGTATTTT
TRBV27	TRBJ2-7	-	CASRPRRGYEQYF	TGTGCCAGCCGGCCGAGGAGGGGCTACGAGCAGTACTTC
TRBV7-9	TRBJ1-2	-	CASAQREVTF	TGTGCCAGCGCCCAACGTGAGGTGACCTTC
TRBV7-2	TRBJ2-3	TRBD2	CASSAAGGRGIDTQYF	TGTGCCAGCAGCGCTGCGGGCGGGAGGGGAATAGATACGCAGTATTTT
TRBV20-1	TRBJ1-2	TRBD1	CSAWGTVGYTF	TGCAGTGCTTGGGGGACAGTTGGCTACACCTTC
TRBV4-1	TRBJ1-1	-	CASSQGGVGAGVVEAFF	TGCGCCAGCAGCCAAGGGGGGGTTGGTGCCGGGGTGGTTGAAGCTTTCTTT
TRBV28	TRBJ1-1	-	CASRSGQMNTEAFF	TGTGCCAGCAGGTCCGGACAGATGAACACTGAAGCTTTCTTT
TRBV10-3	TRBJ2-7	TRBD2	CVTNGGSTYEQYF	TGTGTTACGAACGGGGGGTCGACCTACGAGCAGTACTTC
TRBV29-1	TRBJ2-1	-	CSVTKTGNYRNEQFF	TGCAGCGTTACTAAAACAGGGAATTATCGCAATGAGCAGTTCTTC
TRBV11-2	TRBJ2-1	-	CASSHRGNYNEQFF	TGTGCCAGCAGCCACCGGGGAAACTACAATGAGCAGTTCTTC
TRBV5-1	TRBJ2-5	TRBD2	CASSSGGVGETQYF	TGCGCCAGCAGCAGCGGGGGCGTGGGAGAGACCCAGTACTTC
TRBV7-8	TRBJ2-1	-	CASSYTDEQFF	TGTGCCAGCAGCTACACCGATGAGCAGTTCTTC
TRBV11-1	TRBJ1-1	-	CASSLTRDMNTEAFF	TGTGCCAGCAGCTTAACCCGCGACATGAACACTGAAGCTTTCTTT
TRBV14	TRBJ2-7	TRBD2	CASSTSGSARWLPYEQYF	TGTGCCAGCAGCACTAGCGGGAGCGCGCGTTGGCTCCCCTACGAGCAGTACTTC
TRBV28	TRBJ1-5	-	CASSLLNQPQHF	TGTGCCAGCAGTTTACTCAATCAGCCCCAGCATTTT
TRBV5-8	TRBJ2-7	-	CASSSPVGSYEQYF	TGTGCCAGCAGCTCCCCCGTCGGCTCCTACGAGCAGTACTTC
TRBV13	TRBJ2-1	TRBD2	CASSLLTSGPVNEQFF	TGTGCCAGCAGTCTTTTGACTAGCGGACCTGTCAATGAGCAGTTCTTC
TRBV6-1	TRBJ1-1	TRBD1	CASETGGSTEAFF	TGTGCCAGCGAGACAGGGGGGTCCACTGAAGCTTTCTTT